This entry lists 10 T cell receptor beta chains sequenced from one sample in a study of cytomegalovirus exposure and HLA in healthy donors. PCR involved 60 Vbeta and 13 Jbeta primers. Only in-frame clones appear in the TCRdb table, and some are missing; sequencing was by immunoSEQ multiplex PCR. This sample carries 180,000 or so clones, roughly four fifths of them seen once, and the ten largest clones take 2% to 2.5%. Sequencing was done on a sample of PBMCs. The receptors stem from a young woman in good health and CMV-seropositive.

This clone was seen once. The chain uses TRBV11-3 and TRBJ1-3; D may be TRBD1 (5 bases). Germline values: CDR1 SGHNT, CDR2 YENEEA. With 5 bases removed from V and 0 bases from J, the gap between germline ends came to 17 bases. CDR3 length: 17 residues. As DNA, the CDR3 is TGTGCCAGCAGCCCACCCTCCCAGGGCCTCTCTGGAAACACCATATATTTT. Its protein product is CASSPPSQGLSGNTIYF. The full variable domain, in which reference TRBV11-3 and TRBJ1-3 provide the parts outside the CDR3, is EAGVVQSPRYKIIEKKQPVAFWCNPISGHNTLYWYLQNLGQGPELLIRYENEEAVDDSQLPKDRFSAERLKGVDSTLKIQPAELGDSAVYLCASSPPSQGLSGNTIYFGEGSWLTVV.

This clone was counted between two and nine times. The rearrangement joins TRBV27 to TRBJ2-7; D might be TRBD1 (5 bases). With 0 bases removed from V and 6 bases from J, the gap between germline ends came to 9 bases. The CDR3 spans 13 residues. Germline CDR1 is MNHEY and CDR2 is SMNVEV (reference sequence). CDR3 protein: CASSLSGPGEQYF. The CDR3, as DNA: TGTGCCAGCAGTTTATCGGGGCCCGGCGAGCAGTACTTC.

The CDR3 here is CASSLRGGTNYEQYF. The CDR3 DNA reads as TGTGCCAGCAGCTTGAGGGGGGGGACAAACTACGAGCAGTACTTC. The V call is TRBV13, the J call TRBJ2-7, with D tentatively TRBD2 (7 bases). Per the germline V gene, CDR1 is PRHDT and CDR2 is FYEKMQ (reference sequence). V lost 3 bases to trimming and J lost 3 bases, with 15 bases between them. The CDR3 has 15 residues.

CDR3 nucleotides: TGTGCCAGCAGTGCAGGACAAGACTATGGCTACACCTTC. This encodes CASSAGQDYGYTF. The V and J genes are TRBV6-1 and TRBJ1-2; perhaps TRBD1 as D (5 bases). This CDR3 spans 13 amino acids. Trimming left V 4 bases short and J 3 bases short, with 9 bases between. Germline loops: CDR1 MNHNS, CDR2 SASEGT.

The rearrangement joins TRBV5-4 to TRBJ2-7; 9 bases align to TRBD1. This CDR3 spans 14 amino acids. V lost 5 bases, J lost 7 bases, and 10 bases stayed unmatched. The germline CDR1 and CDR2 sequences are SGHNT and YYREEE (reference sequence). The CDR3 is CASRSGTGNEEQYF. CDR3 nucleotides: TGTGCCAGCAGGTCCGGGACAGGGAACGAAGAGCAGTACTTC. The full variable domain, in which reference TRBV5-4 and TRBJ2-7 provide the parts outside the CDR3, is ETGVTQSPTHLIKTRGQQVTLRCSSQSGHNTVSWYQQALGQGPQFIFQYYREEENGRGNFPPRFSGLQFPNYSSELNVNALELDDSALYLCASRSGTGNEEQYFGPGTRLTVT.

This sequence joins TRBV7-2 and TRBJ1-5; tentative D call: TRBD1 (6 bases). The germline gives CDR1 SGHTA, CDR2 FQGNSA. V dropped 5 bases and J dropped 7 bases, with 15 bases sitting between them. The CDR3 length is 14 residues. The CDR3 loop reads CASSISWGRQPQHF. The CDR3 DNA reads TGTGCCAGCAGCATAAGTTGGGGGCGACAGCCCCAGCATTTT.

This clone was detected once. This chain uses TRBV10-1 with TRBJ1-4; D uncertain. The CDR3 covers 14 residues. V lost 3 bases and J 7 bases, leaving 12 bases between the germline ends. The germline V gene encodes CDR1 WNHNN and CDR2 SYGVQD (reference sequence). CDR3 nucleotide sequence: TGCGCCAGCAGTGAAGAGGGATTAGGTGAAAAACTGTTTTTT. This encodes CASSEEGLGEKLFF.

The V call is TRBV2, the J call TRBJ1-4; D may be TRBD1 (5 bases). Looked up from germline, CDR1 is SNHLY and CDR2 is FYNNEI. V dropped 7 bases and J dropped 7 bases, with 13 bases sitting between them. The CDR3 extends over 13 amino acids. The CDR3 is CASIRGIGEKLFF. CDR3 nucleotide sequence: TGTGCCAGCATTCGGGGGATCGGTGAAAAACTGTTTTTT.

In this sample, this clone turned up a few times. The chain carries TRBV5-6 and TRBJ2-7; 9 bases are shared with TRBD2. In germline, CDR1 is SGHDT, CDR2 YYEEEE. The CDR3 sequence is 15 residues long. Unmatched junction bases numbered 8, after V lost 4 bases and J lost 3 bases. CDR3 nucleotide sequence: TGTGCCAGCAGCGTGGATAGCGGGAGTCGCTACGAGCAGTACTTC. This translates into CASSVDSGSRYEQYF.

This clone turned up a few times. The rearrangement links TRBV6-5 to TRBJ1-1; 9 nucleotides align to TRBD1. After removal of 5 bases from V and 4 bases from J, the junction contained 5 bases not matched to a gene. This CDR3 is 14 amino acids long. Germline CDR1 is MNHEY and CDR2 is SVGAGI. CDR3 loop: CASSNRGRGTEAFF. CDR3 DNA sequence: TGTGCCAGCAGTAACAGGGGGCGCGGCACTGAAGCTTTCTTT.